The rows below give T cell receptor beta chains drawn from one sample of a study of Ad26.COV2.S vaccination and SARS-CoV-2 variants. The table came from immunoSEQ multiplex PCR; TCRdb's copy has only in-frame clones and leaves some out. Of about 680,000 clones detected, 80% to 90% appear once; the ten largest clones hold about 1.5%. The source was peripheral blood, collected in a trial of Ad26.COV2.S vaccine versus placebo. The receptors shown here come from a person aged 18-65 years who received the Ad26.COV2.S COVID-19 vaccine or a placebo. Each CDR3 is given with its conserved first and last residue. Fields, in order: J gene, CDR3 length, clone size, D gene, V gene, CDR3 DNA, CDR3 protein. The D gene is left open where the match is weak. Size is omitted from some rows. Given values are once, few, many or a class for expanded clones.

>TRBJ2-6|15|-|TRBD1|TRBV9
TGTGCCAGCAGCTGGACAGGGGCCGGGGCCAACGTCCTGACTTTC
CASSWTGAGANVLTF
>TRBJ1-1|12|-|-|TRBV6-6
TGTGCCAGTCGAGACGCCCCGGCTGAAGCTTTCTTT
CASRDAPAEAFF
>TRBJ2-4|16|-|TRBD1|TRBV19
TGTGCCAGTAGTATCCCGGCCGGGACAGGTACAAACATTCAGTACTTC
CASSIPAGTGTNIQYF
>TRBJ1-4|15|-|-|TRBV30
TGTGCCTGGAGTGTACCGTCAGGAGGGAGAGGAAAACTGTTTTTT
CAWSVPSGGRGKLFF
>TRBJ2-7|14|-|TRBD1|TRBV7-2
TGTGCCAGCAGCCCCGGGACAGCGATCTACGAGCAGTACTTC
CASSPGTAIYEQYF
>TRBJ1-3|17|many|TRBD1|TRBV7-9
TGTGCCAGCAGCTACCAGTTCGGGACAGGGGTAGGAAACACCATATATTTT
CASSYQFGTGVGNTIYF
>TRBJ1-2|15|-|-|TRBV7-2
TGTGCCAGCAGCTTAGCTAGCGGGCCTGGCTATGGCTACACCTTC
CASSLASGPGYGYTF
>TRBJ1-3|14|-|-|TRBV5-1
TGCGCCAGCAGCTTGGAAGTGGCTGGAAACACCATATATTTT
CASSLEVAGNTIYF
>TRBJ2-7|14|-|-|TRBV6-2/TRBV6-3
TGTGCCAGCACCCCTTCGGATAGGGCCCACGAGCAGTACTTC
CASTPSDRAHEQYF
>TRBJ1-3|17|few|-|TRBV4-3
TGCGCCAGCAGCCAAGTAATTATGAGGAACTCTGGAAACACCATATATTTT
CASSQVIMRNSGNTIYF
>TRBJ2-2|18|-|-|TRBV24-1
TGTGCCACCAGTGATTTGCAGGTGGACGGTCCGAACACCGGGGAGCTGTTTTTT
CATSDLQVDGPNTGELFF
>TRBJ2-7|18|-|-|TRBV27
TGTGCCAGCAGTTTATCGTTCTCCGGGTACGGACAAGGCTACGAGCAGTACTTC
CASSLSFSGYGQGYEQYF
>TRBJ2-5|16|-|-|TRBV5-5
-
CASSHGVQGFLETQYF
>TRBJ1-2|11|once|-|TRBV6-5
TGTGCCAGCGAGGGGTACTATGGCTACACCTTC
CASEGYYGYTF
>TRBJ2-5|15|-|TRBD1|TRBV5-4
TGTGCCAGCAGCCACAGGGGGTTAGGACAAGAGACCCAGTACTTC
CASSHRGLGQETQYF
>TRBJ2-7|15|-|-|TRBV5-1
TGCGCCAGCAGCTTGGAAACAGGTGCTATCTACGAGCAGTACTTC
CASSLETGAIYEQYF
>TRBJ1-2|12|-|-|TRBV29-1
TGCAGCGTTGTGGAGGGAAACTATGGCTACACCTTC
CSVVEGNYGYTF
>TRBJ2-1|17|-|TRBD2|TRBV14
TGTGCCAGCAGCCAAGCCGGGAGGGCCAAGGTCTACAATGAGCAGTTCTTC
CASSQAGRAKVYNEQFF
>TRBJ2-5|12|-|-|TRBV11-1
TGTGCCAGCAGTTCGAGTCGGGAGACCCAGTACTTC
CASSSSRETQYF
>TRBJ2-5|11|-|-|TRBV5-1
TGCGCCAGCAGCCCCGGGGAGACCCAGTACTTC
CASSPGETQYF
>TRBJ1-1|13|-|TRBD1|TRBV10-3
TGTGCCGCTACAGGGGCGCAGGACACTGAAGCTTTCTTT
CAATGAQDTEAFF
>TRBJ2-2|13|-|TRBD1|TRBV12-3/TRBV12-4
TGTGCCAGCAGTTGGACAGGGATCGGGGAGCTGTTTTTT
CASSWTGIGELFF
>TRBJ2-7|14|few|-|TRBV5-6
TGTGCCAGCAGCTTGGGAGGGATCTCCTACGAGCAGTACTTC
CASSLGGISYEQYF
>TRBJ1-4|14|-|TRBD1|TRBV9
TGTGCCAGCAGCGTCGCCGGGACAGGAGAAAAACTGTTTTTT
CASSVAGTGEKLFF
>TRBJ2-5|13|-|TRBD1|TRBV19
TGTGCCAGTAGGGGACAGCCCCAAGAGACCCAGTACTTC
CASRGQPQETQYF
>TRBJ1-2|13|-|TRBD1|TRBV5-1
TGCGCCAGCAGGGACGACAGGGACTATGGCTACACCTTC
CASRDDRDYGYTF
>TRBJ1-6|19|-|TRBD1|TRBV4-3
TGCGCCAGCAGCCAAAGATCACCGGGGACGACAGGGACAAATTCACCCCTCCACTTT
CASSQRSPGTTGTNSPLHF
>TRBJ1-4|14|-|-|TRBV18
TGTGCCAGCTCACCAGGGGGGGCCGGTGAAAAACTGTTTTTT
CASSPGGAGEKLFF
>TRBJ2-7|12|-|TRBD1|TRBV6-5
TGTGCCACCCGCGATACAGGGGACGAGCAGTACTTC
CATRDTGDEQYF
>TRBJ1-6|15|-|TRBD1|TRBV11-1
TGTGCCAGCAGCTCACTGGGACAGGGGAATTCACCCCTCCACTTT
CASSSLGQGNSPLHF
>TRBJ1-5|15|once|TRBD1|TRBV6-2/TRBV6-3
TGTGCCAGCAGTCTCCGGACAGGGGGCCATCAGCCCCAGCATTTT
CASSLRTGGHQPQHF
>TRBJ2-2|13|once|-|TRBV10-3
TGTGCCACTAGTGGGACGGCCACCGGGGAGCTGTTTTTT
CATSGTATGELFF
>TRBJ2-7|14|-|TRBD1|TRBV19
TGTGCCAGTAGTCTCACGGGACAGGCCTACGAGCAGTACTTC
CASSLTGQAYEQYF
>TRBJ2-7|13|-|-|TRBV7-2
TGTGCCAGCAGCTTATGGGGTAGCTCAGAGCAGTACTTC
CASSLWGSSEQYF
>TRBJ2-1|10|-|-|TRBV20-1
TGCAGTGCTAGTATCGATGAGCAGTTCTTC
CSASIDEQFF
>TRBJ2-2|12|-|-|TRBV29-1
TGCAGCGTTGGAGCGAACACCGGGGAGCTGTTTTTT
CSVGANTGELFF
>TRBJ1-2|13|-|TRBD1|TRBV7-2
TGTGCCAGCAGCCCCGGGACAGCCACGCCGTACACCTTC
CASSPGTATPYTF
>TRBJ2-2|14|once|-|TRBV4-1
TGCGCCAGCAGCCCGGGAACGGGTACCGGGGAGCTGTTTTTT
CASSPGTGTGELFF
>TRBJ1-1|17|-|-|TRBV18
TGTGCCAGCTCACCACCGGGCAGGACCGGCTGGGACACTGAAGCTTTCTTT
CASSPPGRTGWDTEAFF
>TRBJ2-5|17|-|TRBD2|TRBV10-3
TGTGCCATCAGTGAGTCGGGTAGCGGGAGCGGTAAAGAGACCCAGTACTTC
CAISESGSGSGKETQYF